One and the same sample provided the 11 T cell receptor beta chains below, sequenced in a study of OX40 agonist ivuxolimab in advanced cancers. To prepare the library, the immunoSEQ multiplex PCR assay was applied. In TCRdb, the immuneACCESS table is reduced to in-frame sequences with V and J assigned. These tables do not hold every clone; where another copy was compared, an unresolved V gene accounts for under half, and the others remain unexplained. The sample table contains just under 65,000 clones; only one count was recorded for roughly four fifths of them. The ten top clones hold over 7.5% of the sample. Specimen: CD4+ or CD8+ T cells sorted from blood, collected in a trial of the OX40 agonist ivuxolimab. The receptor source for this set is an adult with an advanced solid tumor such as melanoma, head and neck, liver or kidney cancer.

The chain combines TRBV5-1 with TRBJ2-7; no clear D gene. The CDR3 is 11 residues long. Trimming took off 3 bases at V and 5 bases at J, with 6 bases between the two ends. Germline V gene lookup returns CDR1 SGHRS and CDR2 YFSETQ. CDR3 loop: CASSSTHEQYF. The CDR3 bases are TGCGCCAGCAGCTCAACCCACGAGCAGTACTTC.

The V gene is TRBV6-6, the J gene TRBJ2-2; D not resolved. Germline CDR1 reads MNHNY; CDR2 reads SVGAGI (reference sequence). V was clipped by 0 bases and J by 6 bases, with 14 bases between them. The CDR3 is 16 residues long. The CDR3 DNA sequence: TGTGCCAGCAGTTACTCCTCTCGCGCGGCTCCCGGGGAGCTGTTTTTT. Translated: CASSYSSRAAPGELFF.

The chain is built from TRBV11-3 and TRBJ2-1; D is perhaps TRBD2 (5 bases). The CDR3 is 13 amino acids. Germline V gene data show CDR1 as SGHNT and CDR2 as YENEEA. With 6 bases removed from V and 4 bases from J, the gap between germline ends came to 10 bases. The CDR3 DNA is TGTGCCAGCAGTCTAGAGCGGTACAATGAGCAGTTCTTC. This translates into CASSLERYNEQFF.

J is TRBJ1-1 and V is TRBV4-1; D perhaps matches TRBD1 (6 bases). The CDR3 totals 14 residues. Trimming pared 3 bases from V and 2 bases from J, leaving 10 bases between. Germline CDR1 is MGHRA and CDR2 is YSYEKL. CDR3 DNA sequence: TGCGCCAGCAGCCAGACAGGAGGTAACACTGAAGCTTTCTTT. Amino acids: CASSQTGGNTEAFF.

This chain connects TRBV5-4 to TRBJ2-2; the D gene could be TRBD1 or TRBD2 (5 bases each). V was cut by 0 bases and J by 4 bases, with 7 bases left in between. This CDR3 contains 14 residues. Germline CDR1 is SGHNT and CDR2 is YYREEE (reference sequence). CDR3 bases: TGTGCCAGCAGCTTGGGGGACGGCACCGGGGAGCTGTTTTTT. This codes for CASSLGDGTGELFF. Together with reference TRBV5-4 and TRBJ2-2, the CDR3 gives the full variable domain: ETGVTQSPTHLIKTRGQQVTLRCSSQSGHNTVSWYQQALGQGPQFIFQYYREEENGRGNFPPRFSGLQFPNYSSELNVNALELDDSALYLCASSLGDGTGELFFGEGSRLTVL.

The V call is TRBV11-3, the J call TRBJ2-1, with 9 bases identical to TRBD2. The V segment lost 5 bases and the J segment 0 bases; nucleotides outside the gene matches: 2. The CDR3 sequence is 15 residues long. In germline, CDR1 is SGHNT, CDR2 YENEEA. The DNA of the CDR3 is TGTGCCAGCAGCCGTAGCGGGAGCTCCTACAATGAGCAGTTCTTC. Translated, it gives CASSRSGSSYNEQFF.

V is TRBV5-1 and J is TRBJ1-2, with D tentatively TRBD1 (5 bases). Germline CDR1 SGHRS, CDR2 YFSETQ. This CDR3 is 15 amino acids long. The ends were cut back, 4 bases at V and 2 bases at J, with 15 bases in the middle. The CDR3 nucleotides are TGCGCCAGCAGCCTCCAGGGCCTACCCAACTATGGCTACACCTTC. It yields the protein CASSLQGLPNYGYTF.

The chain employs TRBV7-9 and TRBJ2-7, with TRBD1 matching 7 bases. Germline values: CDR1 SEHNR, CDR2 FQNEAQ (reference sequence). The CDR3 sequence is 13 residues long. The J segment lost 3 bases and the V segment lost 5 bases, leaving 4 bases of the junction unmatched. The CDR3 nucleotides read TGTGCCAGCAGCAAAACAGGGGTCTACGAGCAGTACTTC. It is translated as CASSKTGVYEQYF.

The V call is TRBV5-4, the J call TRBJ2-1; TRBD2 agrees at 7 bases. V was clipped by 3 bases and J by 0 bases; unmatched bases: 3. This CDR3 region has 15 residues. The germline V gene has CDR1 SGHNT and CDR2 YYREEE (reference sequence). The CDR3 sequence: CASSSRTSSYNEQFF. The CDR3 DNA reads as TGTGCCAGCAGCTCCCGGACTAGCTCCTACAATGAGCAGTTCTTC.

The chain recombines TRBV18 with TRBJ1-1, with D possibly being TRBD1 (6 bases). This CDR3 spans 15 amino acids. V gave up 3 bases and J gave up 3 bases, with 14 bases separating them. Germline V gives CDR1 KGHSH, CDR2 LQKENI. For the CDR3, the DNA is TGTGCCAGCTCACCGATTACAGGGTCGGACACTGAAGCTTTCTTT. Residues: CASSPITGSDTEAFF.

V gene TRBV27 combines with J gene TRBJ2-6; no firm D call. This CDR3 contains 15 residues. Per germline, CDR1 MNHEY and CDR2 SMNVEV (reference sequence). Deletions cut 4 bases from V and 2 bases from J, with 9 bases between. The CDR3 spells CASSSTGAGANVLTF. In DNA form, the CDR3 reads TGTGCCAGCAGTTCAACCGGAGCTGGGGCCAACGTCCTGACTTTC.